A selection of T cell receptor beta chains follows, all from one sample in a study of shared clonotypes between healthy human individuals. The method was immunoSEQ multiplex PCR; TCRdb's version includes in-frame clones alone and lacks a portion of them. In the table there are over 2,000,000 clones, 90% to 95% of which are singletons. Sequencing was performed on naive CD8+ T cells from PBMCs. These receptor sequences come from a man between 18 and 29 years old in good health. Some clones in this sample may be carry-over from other donors' samples. CDR3s include the opening cysteine and the closing phenylalanine or tryptophan. D genes are given only for firm matches.

J	D	V	length	DNA	CDR3
TRBJ2-7	.	TRBV4-1	15	TGCGCCAGCAGCCAAGAAGGTGACACAGCCTACGAGCAGTACTTC	CASSQEGDTAYEQYF
TRBJ2-7	.	TRBV29-1	13	TGCAGCGCAAGGACAGAGAGCTCCTACGAGCAGTACTTC	CSARTESSYEQYF
TRBJ2-3	TRBD1	TRBV15	16	TGTGCCACCAGCAGAGTCGGAAGGGGGCAAACAGATACGCAGTATTTT	CATSRVGRGQTDTQYF
TRBJ1-1	.	TRBV25-1	18	TGTGCCAGCAGTCCGAGTCAGGGCCCGGCTGTCTTCAACACTGAAGCTTTCTTT	CASSPSQGPAVFNTEAFF
TRBJ2-7	.	TRBV30	16	TGTGCCTGGAGTGTAGGGGTATTGGTCGGGAGAGACGAGCAGTACTTC	CAWSVGVLVGRDEQYF
TRBJ2-7	.	TRBV28	14	TGTGCCAGCAGTTCCAGAGTCCGAGACTACGAGCAGTACTTC	CASSSRVRDYEQYF
TRBJ2-3	TRBD2	TRBV11-2	16	TGTGCCAGCAGCTTAGGGGTGCGGGAGGTAACAGATACGCAGTATTTT	CASSLGVREVTDTQYF
TRBJ2-7	TRBD2	TRBV27	15	TGTGCCAGCAGTCTAACTGCGGGAGGACTCCACGAGCAGTACTTC	CASSLTAGGLHEQYF
TRBJ2-7	.	TRBV4-3	12	TGCGCCAGCACAGGACTCTCGGGCGAGCAGTACTTC	CASTGLSGEQYF
TRBJ2-1	TRBD2	TRBV28	12	TGTGCCAGCAGTTTAGCGGGAGGGTGGCAGTTCTTC	CASSLAGGWQFF
TRBJ2-7	.	TRBV7-9	16	TGTGCCAGCAGATCGGACATTGGGAGTAGGTACTACGAGCAGTACTTC	CASRSDIGSRYYEQYF
TRBJ2-7	TRBD1	TRBV27	15	TGTGCCAGCAGTTTCACCGGGACAGGGGGCGACGAGCAGTACTTC	CASSFTGTGGDEQYF
TRBJ2-7	.	TRBV21-1	14	TGTGCCAGCAGCAAAGGAACAGGGGTCTACGAGCAGTACTTC	CASSKGTGVYEQYF
TRBJ2-5	.	TRBV7-8	11	TGTGCCAGCAGCCGAGCGGAGACCCAGTACTTC	CASSRAETQYF
TRBJ2-2	TRBD1	TRBV6-1	15	TGTGCCAGCAGTGATACAGGGGCGAACACCGGGGAGCTGTTTTTT	CASSDTGANTGELFF
TRBJ2-3	.	TRBV7-9	15	TGTGCCAGCAGCCACCTCCTTATTTCGCCAGATACGCAGTATTTT	CASSHLLISPDTQYF